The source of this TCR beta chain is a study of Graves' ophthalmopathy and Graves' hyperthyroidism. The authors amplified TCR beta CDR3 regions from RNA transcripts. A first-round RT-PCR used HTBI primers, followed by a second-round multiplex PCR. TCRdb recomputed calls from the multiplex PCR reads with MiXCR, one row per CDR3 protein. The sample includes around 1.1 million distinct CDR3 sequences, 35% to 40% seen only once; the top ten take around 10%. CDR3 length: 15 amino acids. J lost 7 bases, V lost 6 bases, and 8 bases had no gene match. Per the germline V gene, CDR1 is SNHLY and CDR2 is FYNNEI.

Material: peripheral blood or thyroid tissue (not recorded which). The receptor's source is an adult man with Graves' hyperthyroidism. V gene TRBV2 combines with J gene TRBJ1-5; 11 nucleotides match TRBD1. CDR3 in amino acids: CASRAGQGASQPQHF. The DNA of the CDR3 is TGTGCCAGCAGGGCAGGACAGGGGGCATCCCAGCCCCAGCATTTT.